The 3 T cell receptor beta chains reported below all come from one sample, sequenced in a study of blood T cells in healthy people across ages. PCR was performed a second time for roughly 7 to 11 cycles using a sample-barcoded 5' primer and a J-beta primer mix. TCRdb reprocessed the 5' RACE reads with MiXCR, giving one entry per CDR3 protein. The sample includes about 1.1 million distinct CDR3 sequences, approximately 38% of them seen just once. What was sequenced was blood. These receptors originate from a man between 18 and 29 years old in good health.

The chain combines TRBV7-9 with TRBJ2-5; no clear D. The CDR3 is 14 amino acids. V shed 6 bases and J shed 2 bases, with 13 bases lying between them. CDR1 is SEHNR, CDR2 FQNEAQ, per germline (reference sequence). Written as DNA, the CDR3 is TGTGCCAGCAGTTACCAGGACGGGCAAGAGACCCAGTACTTC. It encodes CASSYQDGQETQYF.

J is TRBJ1-2 and V is TRBV20-1; D is undetermined. CDR3 length: 10 residues. Germline V gene lookup returns CDR1 DFQATT and CDR2 SNEGSKA (reference sequence). V lost 6 bases and J lost 7, with 9 bases in between. Here the CDR3 reads CSAVGCGYTF. CDR3 nucleotides: TGCAGTGCCGTGGGTTGTGGCTACACCTTC.

The chain uses TRBV6-6 and TRBJ1-6; D gene unclear. CDR1 is MNHNY and CDR2 is SVGAGI in the germline V gene (reference sequence). V shed 0 bases and J shed 10 bases, with 7 bases lying between them. The CDR3 sequence is 13 residues long. CDR3 sequence: CASSYSPPSPLHF. For the CDR3, the DNA is TGTGCCAGCAGTTACTCCCCCCCCTCACCCCTCCACTTT.